The 17 T cell receptor beta chains reported below all come from one sample, sequenced in a study of tissue T cells after allogeneic stem cell transplantation. TCRdb's table, derived via immunoSEQ multiplex PCR, lists solely in-frame clones and lacks some. Of some 3,700 clones in the sample, around 43% were seen once. Time point here: mouse harvest day 14 after allogeneic transplant. Each mouse received 10^7 T-cell-depleted marrow cells plus 10^6 splenic CD5+ T cells by tail vein. The source material was gut tissue. The source of these receptors is a female BALB/c mouse given C57BL/6 T cells with graft-versus-host disease after an allogeneic hematopoietic cell transplant.

As regards this clone: Genes and germline are mouse. The CDR3 sequence is CASNRDRNTEVFF. Incomplete CDR3 DNA: TGTGCCAGCAACCGGGACAGAAACACAGAAGTCTTC. The rearrangement links TRBV24 to TRBJ1-1; 7 nucleotides align to TRBD1. The missing CDR3 end, 1 residue past where the read stops, is filled in from the germline J gene. The junction had 3 bases not matched to a gene; V was cut back by 7 bases and J by 1 base. In germline, CDR1 is KGHTA, CDR2 FRNEEI. This CDR3 is built from 13 residues.

For this clone: The gene names here belong to mouse. The read falls 1 residue short of the CDR3 end, and the missing part is taken from the germline J gene. The gene calls are TRBV24 and TRBJ1-5; D perhaps matches TRBD1 (5 bases). Trimming pared 6 bases from V and 1 base from J, leaving 10 bases between. Germline values: CDR1 KGHTA, CDR2 FRNEEI. The CDR3 contains 14 residues. CDR3 loop: CASRIRDNNQAPLF. CDR3 DNA (partial): TGTGCCAGCAGGATCAGGGACAACAACCAGGCTCCGCTT.

Details on this clone: Genes and germline are mouse. The read falls 1 residue short of the CDR3 end, and the missing part is taken from the germline J gene. This chain joins TRBV12-1 and TRBJ1-4; no reliable D call. Germline lookup yields CDR1 SGHSN and CDR2 HYEKVE. The CDR3 is made up of 14 amino acids. The ends were cut back, 0 bases at V and 0 bases at J, with 4 bases in the middle. The DNA read from the CDR3 is TGTGCCAGCTCTCTCGGGGTTTCCAACGAAAGATTATTT. Its translation: CASSLGVSNERLF. The whole CDR3 reads CASSLGVSNERLFF.

As regards this clone: Any gene name here is a mouse gene name. From the germline J gene comes the end of the CDR3, since the read stops 1 residue before it. The rearrangement joins TRBV12-1 to TRBJ2-1; 9 bases agree with TRBD2. The CDR3 is 15 amino acids. The V and J ends lost 4 bases and 3 bases, in that order; junction bases with no gene match: 6. Germline lookup yields CDR1 SGHSN and CDR2 HYEKVE. CDR3: CASSPTGGPYAEQFF. The sequenced part of the CDR3 DNA is TGTGCCAGCTCCCCTACTGGGGGGCCCTATGCTGAGCAGTTC.

This clone has just a few counts. Each gene name is a mouse one. The CDR3 end lies 1 residue beyond the end of the read and is filled in from the germline J gene. The chain links TRBV3 to TRBJ2-7, with 9 bases lining up with TRBD2. CDR1 and CDR2 (germline): SNHLY, FYNGKV (reference sequence). The CDR3 extends over 13 amino acids. V shed 2 bases and J 7 bases; nucleotides not matched to a gene: 3. The covered CDR3 bases are TGTGCCAGCAGCTTAATGGGGGGGCGAGAACAGTAC. Amino acid sequence: CASSLMGGREQY. The entire CDR3 protein reads CASSLMGGREQYF.

Comments on this clone: Gene names are the mouse ones. The CDR3 end falls 1 residue outside the read, so it is completed with the germline J gene. The chain employs TRBV26 and TRBJ1-3, with D perhaps TRBD1 (5 bases). The V end was cut by 5 bases, the J end by 0 bases, with 11 bases between. Germline V gene data show CDR1 as KGHPV and CDR2 as FQNQEV (reference sequence). The CDR3 is 15 amino acids. CDR3 DNA (partial): TGTGCCAGCAGTGGGGGGTCCCATTCTGGAAATACGCTCTAT. This gives the protein CASSGGSHSGNTLY. The CDR3 in its entirety is CASSGGSHSGNTLYF.

There are a few counts of this clone. Here the gene names and germline are mouse. The CDR3 end falls 1 residue outside the read, so it is completed with the germline J gene. The chain carries TRBV3 and TRBJ2-7, with a tentative D call TRBD2 (6 bases). The CDR3 has 14 residues. Germline lookup yields CDR1 SNHLY and CDR2 FYNGKV (reference sequence). The ends were cut back, 3 bases at V and 1 base at J, with 10 bases in the middle. CDR3 sequence: CASSFLGGSYEQYF. CDR3 bases read: TGTGCCAGCAGCTTCCTCGGGGGGTCCTATGAACAGTAC.

Comment on this clone: Germline and genes: mouse. The CDR3 extends 1 residue past the end of the read, so its final part is completed from the germline J gene. This chain uses TRBV3 with TRBJ2-1; 8 bases map to TRBD2. Germline trimming cut 3 bases from V and 3 bases from J; bases unmatched to any gene: 4. The germline gives CDR1 SNHLY, CDR2 FYNGKV (reference sequence). The CDR3 sequence is 15 residues long. The covered CDR3 bases are TGTGCCAGCAGCTTGGGGGGGGCACTCTATGCTGAGCAGTTC. Encoded protein: CASSLGGALYAEQF. In full, the CDR3 is CASSLGGALYAEQFF.

With respect to this clone: Gene names and germline refer to mouse. The sequenced CDR3 bases are TGTGCCAGCAGTGGGGGACAGGGGCCCAACGAAAGATTATTT. Residues: CASSGGQGPNERLF. The complete CDR3 protein is CASSGGQGPNERLFF. The rearrangement links TRBV13-1 to TRBJ1-4; 10 bases agree with TRBD1. The read ends 1 residue before the CDR3 terminus; that terminus is restored from the germline J gene. V shed 3 bases, J shed 3 bases, and the junction held 2 bases outside the gene matches. This CDR3 is 15 amino acids long. Germline values: CDR1 NSHNY, CDR2 SYGAGN. The full variable domain, completed using reference TRBV13-1 and TRBJ1-4, is EAAVTQSPRNKVTVTGGNVTLSCRQTNSHNYMYWYRQDTGHGLRLIHYSYGAGNLRIGDVPDGYKATRTTQEDFFLLLELASPSQTSLYFCASSGGQGPNERLFFGHGTKLSVL.

Worth noting for this clone: Mouse germline and gene names are used. The observed sequence ends 1 residue before the CDR3 terminus, with the missing tail filled in from the germline J gene. V gene TRBV12-1 combines with J gene TRBJ2-1; the match to TRBD2 covers 8 bases. Germline V gene data show CDR1 as SGHSN and CDR2 as HYEKVE. The CDR3 is made up of 15 amino acids. V trimming: 0 bases; J trimming: 3 bases; junction bases outside the gene matches: 3. The CDR3 loop reads CASSLEWGGYAEQFF. CDR3 DNA, as far as it was read: TGTGCCAGCTCTCTCGAGTGGGGGGGCTATGCTGAGCAGTTC.

This clone has just a few counts. Gene names follow the mouse nomenclature. Read data end 1 residue before the CDR3 end; the end is taken from the germline J gene. This chain connects TRBV29 to TRBJ2-7; possible D gene TRBD1, 6 bases. CDR1 and CDR2 (germline): MSHET, SYDVDS. Deletions cut 5 bases from V and 2 bases from J, with 10 bases between. The CDR3 covers 13 residues. CDR3: CASSPGTTYEQYF. The sequenced part of the CDR3 DNA is TGTGCTAGCAGTCCCGGGACAACCTATGAACAGTAC.

A note on this clone: Gene and germline names: mouse. The CDR3 end falls 1 residue outside the read, so it is completed with the germline J gene. J is TRBJ1-3 and V is TRBV26; a weak D match, TRBD1 (5 bases). Germline CDR1 reads KGHPV; CDR2 reads FQNQEV (reference sequence). Trimming left V 0 bases short and J 4 bases short, with 7 bases between. The CDR3 has 14 residues. The CDR3 region is CASSLSNRGNTLYF. CDR3 DNA, as far as it was read: TGTGCCAGCAGTCTGTCGAACAGGGGAAATACGCTCTAT.

This clone was observed a few times. The gene names given are mouse names. The CDR3 end is not reached by the read, which stops 1 residue before it; the germline J gene fills it in. The chain combines TRBV16 with TRBJ1-2, with a weak D call TRBD1 (5 bases). Germline-derived CDR1 and CDR2 are SGHSA and FRNQAP. CDR3 length: 13 residues. Deletions cut 2 bases from V and 3 bases from J, with 7 bases between. CDR3 loop: CASSLRGDSDYTF. Incomplete CDR3 DNA: TGTGCAAGCAGCTTAAGAGGGGACTCCGACTACACC.

This clone showed up just a few times. Genes and germline come from the mouse. The missing CDR3 end, 1 residue past where the read stops, is filled in from the germline J gene. The J gene is TRBJ2-5, the V gene TRBV4; 8 bases align to TRBD2. This CDR3 region has 14 residues. The J segment lost 8 bases and the V segment lost 3 bases, leaving 7 bases of the junction unmatched. Germline V lookup: CDR1 LGHDT, CDR2 YNNKQL (reference sequence). The CDR3 sequence: CASSYGGGAATQYF. The sequenced part of the CDR3 DNA is TGTGCCAGCAGCTATGGGGGGGGCGCGGCCACCCAGTAC.

Turning to this clone: Here the gene names and germline are mouse. The read ends 1 residue before the CDR3 terminus; that terminus is restored from the germline J gene. V usage is TRBV24 and J usage is TRBJ1-3, with TRBD1 matching over 11 bases. Germline CDR1 KGHTA, CDR2 FRNEEI. V shed 4 bases, J shed 2 bases, and the junction held 4 bases outside the gene matches. The CDR3 consists of 16 residues. This CDR3 reads CASSPRDRGTGNTLYF. The covered CDR3 bases are TGTGCCAGCAGTCCCCGGGACAGGGGGACTGGAAATACGCTCTAT.

For this clone: Gene names refer to mouse genes. The read comes to an end 1 residue before the CDR3 does, leaving the germline J gene to fill in the end. The J gene is TRBJ2-1, the V gene TRBV3, with D perhaps TRBD1 or TRBD2 (6 bases each). This CDR3 contains 14 residues. Germline V CDR1 and CDR2: SNHLY, FYNGKV (reference sequence). The V gene lost 0 bases and the J gene lost 3 bases, with 6 bases spanning the gap. The chain's CDR3 is CASSLAGAYAEQFF. CDR3 DNA, as far as it was read: TGTGCCAGCAGCTTAGCGGGGGCCTATGCTGAGCAGTTC.

This clone was counted only a few times. Germline and genes: mouse. The missing CDR3 end, 1 residue past where the read stops, is filled in from the germline J gene. V is TRBV1 and J is TRBJ2-2; the match to TRBD2 covers 8 bases. Unmatched junction bases numbered 3, after V lost 3 bases and J lost 6 bases. This CDR3 has 14 amino acids. CDR1 is NSQYPW and CDR2 is LRSPGD in the germline V gene (reference sequence). CDR3 DNA, as far as it was read: TGCACCTGCAGTGCGGGGGGGGCGCCCGGGCAGCTCTAC. Encoded protein: CTCSAGGAPGQLY. The CDR3, in full, reads CTCSAGGAPGQLYF.